The 32 T cell receptor beta chains below all came from one sample that was sequenced in a study of cytomegalovirus exposure and HLA in healthy donors (dated 2017 in TCRdb). The library was produced with the immunoSEQ multiplex PCR assay. A mixture of 60 forward primers for TCR Vbeta segments and 13 reverse primers for TCR Jbeta segments was used in the multiplex PCR. TCRdb took this table from immuneACCESS and kept in-frame rearrangements with V and J called. Such tables lack part of the clones; where checked against another copy, unresolved V genes explain under half of the gap, and the rest is unexplained. In all, the sample holds 40,000 to 55,000 clones, and around 66% of those were seen once. The top ten hold about 3.2% of the sample. Input material: PBMCs. These receptors were collected from a young man in good health and CMV-seronegative.

This sequence joins TRBV7-8 and TRBJ1-1; tentatively, D is TRBD1 (6 bases). Germline V gene lookup returns CDR1 SGHVS and CDR2 FQNEAQ. The CDR3 length is 17 residues. V lost 0 bases and J 0 bases, leaving 14 bases between the germline ends. The CDR3 loop is CASSLARGGIMNTEAFF. The CDR3 DNA reads as TGTGCCAGCAGCTTAGCGAGGGGGGGCATCATGAACACTGAAGCTTTCTTT.

The genes are TRBV15 and TRBJ1-5; D gene ambiguous. CDR3 length: 15 amino acids. Between the trimmed V and J ends, which lost 0 bases and 1 base, there was a span of 7 bases. Looked up from germline, CDR1 is LNHNV and CDR2 is YYDKDF (reference sequence). The CDR3 DNA reads TGTGCCACCAGCAGAGATCGACTCAGCAATCAGCCCCAGCATTTT. Its protein is CATSRDRLSNQPQHF. Full variable domain (remainder filled in from reference TRBV15 and TRBJ1-5): DAMVIQNPRYQVTQFGKPVTLSCSQTLNHNVMYWYQQKSSQAPKLLFHYYDKDFNNEADTPDNFQSRRPNTSFCFLDIRSPGLGDTAMYLCATSRDRLSNQPQHFGDGTRLSIL.

The rearrangement links TRBV5-1 to TRBJ2-7; 8 bases align to TRBD1. The junction had 6 bases not matched to a gene; V was cut back by 4 bases and J by 3 bases. Germline-derived CDR1 and CDR2 are SGHRS and YFSETQ. This CDR3 is built from 14 residues. The CDR3 nucleotides read TGCGCCAGCAGCCCGGACAGGGTCGACTACGAGCAGTACTTC. Its translation: CASSPDRVDYEQYF. The full variable domain, completed using reference TRBV5-1 and TRBJ2-7, is KAGVTQTPRYLIKTRGQQVTLSCSPISGHRSVSWYQQTPGQGLQFLFEYFSETQRNKGNFPGRFSGRQFSNSRSEMNVSTLELGDSALYLCASSPDRVDYEQYFGPGTRLTVT.

The chain couples TRBV6-5 to TRBJ2-7, with 8 bases lining up with TRBD1. The trim removed 5 bases at V and 2 bases at J, leaving 2 bases unmatched. Germline CDR1 MNHEY, CDR2 SVGAGI. This CDR3 spans 13 amino acids. DNA of the CDR3: TGTGCCAGCAGTGCGGACAGGGCCTACGAGCAGTACTTC. Encoded protein: CASSADRAYEQYF.

In this sample, this clone turned up a few times. The chain recombines TRBV5-4 with TRBJ2-1, with 8 bases aligning to TRBD2. This CDR3 contains 16 residues. With V trimmed by 0 bases and J by 6 bases, 8 bases remained unmatched. CDR1 is SGHNT and CDR2 is YYREEE in the germline V gene (reference sequence). The chain's CDR3 is CASSLAGRVLVNEQFF. CDR3 in DNA: TGTGCCAGCAGCTTGGCCGGGAGGGTATTGGTCAATGAGCAGTTCTTC.

In this sample, this clone turned up once. V and J are TRBV30 and TRBJ2-1; 10 positions match TRBD2. V lost 1 base to trimming and J lost 3 bases; unmatched junction nucleotides: 3. Germline V CDR1 and CDR2: GTSNPN, SVGIG (reference sequence). This CDR3 region has 15 residues. CDR3 sequence: CAWSGASGSYNEQFF. CDR3 nucleotides: TGTGCCTGGAGTGGGGCTAGCGGGAGCTACAATGAGCAGTTCTTC.

This chain uses TRBV2 with TRBJ2-1, with 10 bases matching TRBD1. Trimming at V came to 8 bases and at J to 6 bases, leaving 4 bases not matched to a gene. Germline CDR1 SNHLY, CDR2 FYNNEI. The CDR3 is 13 amino acids. CDR3 amino acids: CASPDRGSNEQFF. The CDR3 DNA reads TGTGCCAGCCCGGACAGGGGGTCCAATGAGCAGTTCTTC.

This chain links TRBV19 with TRBJ1-1; 7 bases align to TRBD1. V trimming: 2 bases; J trimming: 1 base; junction bases outside the gene matches: 4. The CDR3 sequence is 15 residues long. Germline CDR1 LNHDA, CDR2 SQIVND (reference sequence). CDR3 sequence reads: CASSITGQTNTEAFF. The DNA of the CDR3 is TGTGCCAGTAGTATAACGGGACAGACGAACACTGAAGCTTTCTTT. The full variable domain, rest sourced from reference TRBV19 and TRBJ1-1, is DGGITQSPKYLFRKEGQNVTLSCEQNLNHDAMYWYRQDPGQGLRLIYYSQIVNDFQKGDIAEGYSVSREKKESFPLTVTSAQKNPTAFYLCASSITGQTNTEAFFGQGTRLTVV.

The V and J genes are TRBV7-9 and TRBJ2-3; possibly TRBD2 for D (5 bases). V was clipped by 4 bases and J by 5 bases, with 13 bases between them. Germline V gene data show CDR1 as SEHNR and CDR2 as FQNEAQ (reference sequence). This CDR3 comprises 14 residues. The CDR3 sequence: CASSYGPGRDTQYF. CDR3 DNA sequence: TGTGCCAGCAGCTACGGGCCGGGGAGAGATACGCAGTATTTT.

The chain carries TRBV7-2 and TRBJ2-2; D not resolved. Trimming took 2 bases from V and 0 from J, leaving 19 bases between them. Germline-derived CDR1 and CDR2 are SGHTA and FQGNSA. There are 19 residues in the CDR3. The chain's CDR3 is CASSLRSLVDGTNTGELFF. Written as DNA, the CDR3 is TGTGCCAGCAGCTTAAGGTCCCTAGTCGACGGCACGAACACCGGGGAGCTGTTTTTT. Using reference TRBV7-2 and TRBJ2-2 for the parts outside the CDR3, the full variable domain is GAGVSQSPSNKVTEKGKDVELRCDPISGHTALYWYRQSLGQGLEFLIYFQGNSAPDKSGLPSDRFSAERTGGSVSTLTIQRTQQEDSAVYLCASSLRSLVDGTNTGELFFGEGSRLTVL.

This clone was counted only a few times. The chain links TRBV6-5 to TRBJ2-7; TRBD1 matches 7 bases. Germline V gene lookup returns CDR1 MNHEY and CDR2 SVGAGI. V lost 2 bases and J lost 0; bases outside the gene matches: 7. This CDR3 is 16 amino acids long. In nucleotides, the CDR3 is TGTGCCAGCAGTTACCGACAGGGTAGAGGCTCCTACGAGCAGTACTTC. It is translated as CASSYRQGRGSYEQYF.

This clone was picked up one time. The J gene is TRBJ2-7, the V gene TRBV13, with 11 positions matching TRBD1. CDR1 PRHDT and CDR2 FYEKMQ come from the germline V gene (reference sequence). V gave up 4 bases and J gave up 3 bases; unmatched junction bases: 2. CDR3 length: 14 residues. The CDR3 nucleotides read TGTGCCAGCAGCTCGGGACAGGGGGGCTACGAGCAGTACTTC. Translation: CASSSGQGGYEQYF.

This clone was observed a single time. This chain uses TRBV25-1 with TRBJ2-5, with a weak D call TRBD2 (7 bases). Deletions cut 3 bases from V and 5 bases from J, with 13 bases between. This CDR3 has 14 residues. Germline CDR1 and CDR2: MGHDK and SYGVNS. The CDR3 DNA follows: TGTGCCAGCAGTGAGGGGGGGGCACGGGAGACCCAGTACTTC. Its translation is CASSEGGARETQYF.

This clone turned up a few times. This chain joins TRBV30 and TRBJ1-3; 8 bases agree with TRBD1. V trimming: 2 bases; J trimming: 14 bases; junction bases outside the gene matches: 2. There are 10 residues in the CDR3. Germline loops: CDR1 GTSNPN, CDR2 SVGIG (reference sequence). CDR3: CAWSQGAVYF. Here the CDR3 DNA reads TGTGCCTGGAGTCAGGGGGCGGTATATTTT.

The chain combines TRBV28 with TRBJ1-1; 7 bases match TRBD1. CDR1 and CDR2 (germline): MDHEN, SYDVKM. The CDR3 runs to 14 residues. V lost 6 bases and J lost 10; bases outside the gene matches: 14. As DNA, the CDR3 is TGTGCCAGCAGGCCCCCCCTGACAGGGAGGAGAGCTTTCTTT. It yields the protein CASRPPLTGRRAFF.

The J gene is TRBJ2-5, the V gene TRBV6-5, with D possibly being TRBD1 (6 bases). With 6 bases removed from V and 3 bases from J, the gap between germline ends came to 11 bases. Germline lookup yields CDR1 MNHEY and CDR2 SVGAGI. This CDR3 contains 13 residues. The CDR3 spells CASSLTGKETQYF. DNA of the CDR3: TGTGCCAGCAGCCTGACAGGAAAAGAGACCCAGTACTTC.

This clone was observed a single time. This chain connects TRBV29-1 to TRBJ2-6; no firm D call. The CDR3 consists of 12 residues. V was pared by 6 bases and J by 0 bases, with 3 bases between. CDR1 and CDR2 from the germline V gene are SQVTM and ANQGSEA. The CDR3 nucleotides are TGCAGCGTCCACTCTGGGGCCAACGTCCTGACTTTC. Protein sequence: CSVHSGANVLTF.

The chain combines TRBV29-1 with TRBJ1-1; no clear D. V shed 5 bases and J shed 1 base, with 11 bases lying between them. The CDR3 runs 13 residues. The germline V gene has CDR1 SQVTM and CDR2 ANQGSEA. The CDR3 region is CSVFQVWNTEAFF. The DNA for the CDR3 is TGCAGCGTTTTCCAGGTCTGGAACACTGAAGCTTTCTTT.

This rearrangement joins TRBV4-1 to TRBJ2-5, with D perhaps TRBD1 (6 bases). The CDR3 is made up of 15 amino acids. Looked up from germline, CDR1 is MGHRA and CDR2 is YSYEKL. V was clipped by 4 bases and J by 0 bases, with 12 bases between them. The CDR3 sequence is CASSPTDRYQETQYF. In DNA form, the CDR3 reads TGCGCCAGCAGCCCTACCGACAGGTACCAAGAGACCCAGTACTTC.

V and J are TRBV6-5 and TRBJ2-7; 8 bases map to TRBD1. J gave up 2 bases and V 6 bases, and 6 bases lay outside the gene matches. Per germline, CDR1 MNHEY and CDR2 SVGAGI. CDR3 size: 14 residues. Written as DNA, the CDR3 is TGTGCCAGCAGCCGCGGACAGGGCCCCTACGAGCAGTACTTC. Translation: CASSRGQGPYEQYF.

This clone has a handful of counts. This chain connects TRBV5-4 to TRBJ2-2, with 7 bases matching TRBD2. Trimming cost V 1 base and J 2 bases; bases outside gene matches: 2. Per the germline V gene, CDR1 is SGHNT and CDR2 is YYREEE (reference sequence). The CDR3 covers 15 residues. CDR3 sequence: CASSLLAVNTGELFF. CDR3 coding DNA: TGTGCCAGCAGCTTGCTAGCGGTAAACACCGGGGAGCTGTTTTTT. The entire variable domain, with the rest obtained from reference TRBV5-4 and TRBJ2-2, is as follows: ETGVTQSPTHLIKTRGQQVTLRCSSQSGHNTVSWYQQALGQGPQFIFQYYREEENGRGNFPPRFSGLQFPNYSSELNVNALELDDSALYLCASSLLAVNTGELFFGEGSRLTVL.

CDR3 in amino acids: CASSIINRMNTEAFF. The DNA of the CDR3 is TGTGCCAGTAGTATTATTAACAGAATGAACACTGAAGCTTTCTTT. This chain joins TRBV19 and TRBJ1-1; D is ambiguous. This CDR3 comprises 15 residues. Germline-derived CDR1 and CDR2 are LNHDA and SQIVND (reference sequence). V lost 3 bases, J lost 0 bases, and 11 bases lay in between.

The genes are TRBV6-4 and TRBJ2-3; the match to TRBD2 covers 10 bases. The CDR3 has 15 amino acids. Per the germline V gene, CDR1 is MRHNA and CDR2 is SNTAGT. The V gene end was trimmed by 2 bases and the J gene end by 1 base; junction bases not matched to a gene: 0. CDR3 DNA: TGTGCCAGCAGTGACGGGACTAGCGGCACAGATACGCAGTATTTT. Translating gives CASSDGTSGTDTQYF.

The rearrangement links TRBV5-1 to TRBJ2-3; D call uncertain. CDR1 SGHRS and CDR2 YFSETQ come from the germline V gene. The ends were cut back, 3 bases at V and 0 bases at J, with 11 bases in the middle. The CDR3 loop spans 15 amino acids. The CDR3 sequence: CASSSAAVSTDTQYF. In nucleotides, the CDR3 is TGCGCCAGCAGCTCTGCCGCGGTGAGCACAGATACGCAGTATTTT.

The chain carries TRBV2 and TRBJ1-1; tentative D call: TRBD1 (5 bases). Germline CDR1 reads SNHLY; CDR2 reads FYNNEI. Trimming pared 4 bases from V and 6 bases from J, leaving 15 bases between. This CDR3 contains 14 residues. CDR3 sequence reads: CASSVRGLWSEAFF. The CDR3 DNA sequence: TGTGCCAGCAGTGTTCGGGGGTTGTGGTCTGAAGCTTTCTTT.

This clone was seen a handful of times. The chain is built from TRBV7-2 and TRBJ2-7; 10 bases match TRBD2. The CDR3 runs 15 residues. With 5 bases clipped from V and 1 base from J, the junction kept 5 bases outside the gene matches. Germline V CDR1 and CDR2: SGHTA, FQGNSA. The DNA of the CDR3 is TGTGCCAGCAGCCAGACTAGCGGGCCATCCTACGAGCAGTACTTC. Protein sequence: CASSQTSGPSYEQYF.

This chain links TRBV28 with TRBJ2-5; tentatively, D is TRBD1 (5 bases). The CDR3 consists of 16 residues. Trimming took off 6 bases at V and 7 bases at J, with 24 bases between the two ends. Germline V gene data show CDR1 as MDHEN and CDR2 as SYDVKM. In DNA, the CDR3 is TGTGCCAGCAGCCCACGACAGTGGGTCTTGGATGGGACCCAGTACTTC. It translates to CASSPRQWVLDGTQYF. Full variable domain (missing parts from reference TRBV28 and TRBJ2-5): DVKVTQSSRYLVKRTGEKVFLECVQDMDHENMFWYRQDPGLGLRLIYFSYDVKMKEKGDIPEGYSVSREKKERFSLILESASTNQTSMYLCASSPRQWVLDGTQYFGPGTRLLVL.

CDR3 in DNA: TGTGCCAGCATCCCTTGGACTAGCGGGAACTACGAGCAGTACTTC. It translates to CASIPWTSGNYEQYF. The chain is built from TRBV6-1 and TRBJ2-7; 12 bases match TRBD2. The CDR3 consists of 15 residues. Per the germline V gene, CDR1 is MNHNS and CDR2 is SASEGT. The V gene end was trimmed by 7 bases and the J gene end by 3 bases; junction bases not matched to a gene: 7.

V gene TRBV7-2 combines with J gene TRBJ2-2; D not resolved. The CDR3 has 16 residues. Trimming left V 5 bases short and J 0 bases short, with 13 bases between. Germline V lookup: CDR1 SGHTA, CDR2 FQGNSA. The DNA for the CDR3 is TGTGCCAGCAGCCTCGTTGGCTCCCCGAACACCGGGGAGCTGTTTTTT. Residues: CASSLVGSPNTGELFF.

V usage is TRBV6-5 and J usage is TRBJ2-7, with TRBD2 identical over 7 bases. This CDR3 region has 16 residues. Germline assignment: CDR1 MNHEY and CDR2 SVGAGI. V lost 0 bases to trimming and J lost 1 base; unmatched junction nucleotides: 6. The CDR3 DNA reads TGTGCCAGCAGTTACTCCTTCGGGACTAATTCCTACGAGCAGTACTTC. Translating it yields CASSYSFGTNSYEQYF.

V and J are TRBV4-3 and TRBJ1-5; a possible D gene is TRBD1 (5 bases). This CDR3 contains 15 residues. CDR1 and CDR2 (germline): LGHNA, YSLEER. Trimming stripped 1 base from V and 7 bases from J, with 14 bases between. The CDR3 reads CASSQVHQGFQPQHF. CDR3 coding DNA: TGCGCCAGCAGCCAAGTACATCAGGGATTCCAGCCCCAGCATTTT.

The genes are TRBV6-1 and TRBJ2-7; 10 bases line up with TRBD1. Germline loops: CDR1 MNHNS, CDR2 SASEGT. The CDR3 is 13 residues long. With V trimmed by 7 bases and J by 5 bases, 5 bases remained unmatched. This CDR3 reads CASTSGQGDEQYF. The DNA of the CDR3 is TGTGCCAGCACTAGCGGACAGGGGGACGAGCAGTACTTC.